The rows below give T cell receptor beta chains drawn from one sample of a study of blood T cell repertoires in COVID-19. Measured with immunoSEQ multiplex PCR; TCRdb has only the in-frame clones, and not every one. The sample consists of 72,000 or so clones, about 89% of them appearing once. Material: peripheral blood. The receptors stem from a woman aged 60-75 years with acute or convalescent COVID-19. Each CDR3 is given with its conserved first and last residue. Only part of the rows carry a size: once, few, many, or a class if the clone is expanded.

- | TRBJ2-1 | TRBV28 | CASNPDWGGEQFF
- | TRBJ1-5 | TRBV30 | CACGTNSNQPQHF
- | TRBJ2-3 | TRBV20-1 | CSASGAGLPVTQYF
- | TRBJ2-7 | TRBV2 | CASSEGLAEAYEQYF
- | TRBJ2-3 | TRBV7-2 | CASSPNLTGADTQYF
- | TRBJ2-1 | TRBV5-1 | CASSLSGGPSNEQFF
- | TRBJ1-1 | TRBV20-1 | CSASSQGLVNTEAFF
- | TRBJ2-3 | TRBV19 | CASSIRTSGGGTDTQYF
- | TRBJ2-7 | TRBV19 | CASSPRDRVSYEQYF
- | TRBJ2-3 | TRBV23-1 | CASSQSSLAGGLGDTQYF
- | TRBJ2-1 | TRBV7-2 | CASSGSGGAYNEQFF
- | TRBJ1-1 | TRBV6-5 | CASSRTGGLAFF
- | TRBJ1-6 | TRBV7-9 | CASSLGTGANSPLHF
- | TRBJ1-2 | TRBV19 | CASSMDRLYGYTF
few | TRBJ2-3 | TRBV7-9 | CASSPNEVPSYTQYF
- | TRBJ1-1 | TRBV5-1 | CASSLVAGFQNTEAFF
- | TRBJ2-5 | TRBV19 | CASNPTGTMQETQYF